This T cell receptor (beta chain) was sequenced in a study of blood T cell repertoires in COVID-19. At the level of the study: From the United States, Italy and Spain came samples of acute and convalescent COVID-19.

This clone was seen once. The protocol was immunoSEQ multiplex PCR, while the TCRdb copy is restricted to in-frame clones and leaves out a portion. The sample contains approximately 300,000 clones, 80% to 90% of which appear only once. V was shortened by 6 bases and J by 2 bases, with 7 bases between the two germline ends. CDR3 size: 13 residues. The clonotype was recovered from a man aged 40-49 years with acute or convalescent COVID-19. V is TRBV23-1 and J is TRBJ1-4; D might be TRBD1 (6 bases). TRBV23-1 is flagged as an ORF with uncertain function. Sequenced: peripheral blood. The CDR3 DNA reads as TGCGCCAGCAGCCAGGGGACTAATGAAAAACTGTTTTTT. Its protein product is CASSQGTNEKLFF.